A selection of T cell receptor beta chains follows, all from one sample in a study of blood T cell repertoires in COVID-19. TCRdb's copy holds only in-frame clones and misses some; the assay was immunoSEQ multiplex PCR. The sample consists of 160,000 or so clones, 80% to 90% of them appearing once. Sequenced input: peripheral blood. These receptors came from a woman in her forties or fifties with COVID-19, enrolled during active disease. CDR3s include the opening cysteine and the closing phenylalanine or tryptophan. The D gene is left open where the match is weak.

J gene	V gene	D gene	CDR3 protein
TRBJ1-2	TRBV7-9	.	CASSLDRADGYTF
TRBJ2-7	TRBV5-1	.	CASRPVQGYEQYF
TRBJ2-1	TRBV11-2	TRBD2	CASSRPRIAGGHLFF
TRBJ1-2	TRBV30	.	CAWSAAQGLVGYTF
TRBJ2-3	TRBV4-3	.	CASSQAVGRPDTDTQYF
TRBJ1-3	TRBV4-2	.	CASSQGLGGNTIYF
TRBJ2-3	TRBV28	TRBD1	CASSLSGGFTDTQYF
TRBJ1-1	TRBV11-2	TRBD1	CASSDRQGMNTEAFF
TRBJ2-7	TRBV30	.	CAWSVGRGYEQYF
TRBJ2-3	TRBV5-8	.	CASSLFLRVERDTQYF
TRBJ2-1	TRBV25-1	.	CASSGQFHEQFF
TRBJ2-2	TRBV5-1	TRBD2	CASSWIGTSGGDTGELFF
TRBJ1-1	TRBV29-1	.	CSTLTGYTEAFF
TRBJ1-5	TRBV19	.	CASSIEQGYQPQHF
TRBJ2-7	TRBV7-2	.	CASSLDRLGEQYF
TRBJ2-3	TRBV6-1	TRBD2	CASSEGTSGVGTDTQYF
TRBJ2-3	TRBV18	TRBD1	CASSPPTGGGGTDTQYF
TRBJ1-2	TRBV5-8	.	CASSLDLRSYGYTF
TRBJ2-1	TRBV2	TRBD2	CASSEFGGGAHNEQFF
TRBJ2-7	TRBV27	TRBD1	CASRGQGASYEQYF
TRBJ1-6	TRBV7-2	.	CASSLDISPLHF
TRBJ2-7	TRBV7-2	TRBD2	CASSYTGTSGGSYEQYF
TRBJ1-6	TRBV25-1	.	CASKSWQDNSPLHF
TRBJ2-1	TRBV27	.	CASSPSGTVYNEQFF
TRBJ1-3	TRBV18	.	CASSPGRENTIYF
TRBJ1-5	TRBV7-2	.	CASSQGTDSNQPQHF
TRBJ1-4	TRBV3-1/TRBV3-2	TRBD1	CASSQASQGGEKLFF
TRBJ2-1	TRBV30	TRBD1	CAWSGGTGSNNEQFF
TRBJ1-5	TRBV7-2	TRBD1	CASTPTGSAGQPQHF
TRBJ2-7	TRBV6-2/TRBV6-3	.	CASSYPLSYEQYF
TRBJ1-5	TRBV6-5	.	CASSYSLGSDQPQHF
TRBJ2-5	TRBV6-5	.	CASRDNSGLETQYF